One and the same sample provided the 5 T cell receptor beta chains below, sequenced in a study of technical replicates of blood from a few donors. Profiled with immunoSEQ multiplex PCR; TCRdb holds only in-frame clones, not every one. The data contain some 58,000 clones, 85% to 95% of them seen just once; the ten biggest clones take up over 0.2%. The sample consisted of T cells isolated from PBMCs. The receptors come from a human donor in good health.

On this clone: A read error may account for a junction end that differs from germline. The chain joins TRBV29-1 to TRBJ1-3; 8 nucleotides agree with TRBD1. The length of the CDR3 is 17 residues. CDR1 SQVTM and CDR2 ANQGSEA come from the germline V gene. DNA for the CDR3: TGCATCCAACCCGGGGTCGGTATGGACAGGGCTGGAAACTCCATATATTTT. Translating it yields CIQPGVGMDRAGNSIYF.

V gene TRBV6-6 combines with J gene TRBJ2-3; a weak D match, TRBD2 (5 bases). The germline V and J ends were trimmed by 8 bases and 0 bases, with 12 bases remaining between them. The CDR3 is made up of 14 amino acids. The germline gives CDR1 MNHNY, CDR2 SVGAGI (reference sequence). The CDR3 DNA follows: TGTGCCAGCCGGACTGCCTATAGCACAGATACGCAGTATTTT. Translation: CASRTAYSTDTQYF.

This sequence joins TRBV10-1 and TRBJ2-7; TRBD1 matches at 10 bases. Germline loops: CDR1 WNHNN, CDR2 SYGVQD (reference sequence). V dropped 4 bases and J dropped 2; count of bases not matched to a gene: 2. There are 14 residues in the CDR3. CDR3 sequence: CASSGGTGAYEQYF. CDR3 nucleotide sequence: TGCGCCAGCAGTGGAGGGACAGGGGCCTACGAGCAGTACTTC.

The chain recombines TRBV29-1 with TRBJ2-3; TRBD2 might be the D (5 bases). The CDR3 length is 11 residues. V was cut by 3 bases and J by 5 bases, with 6 bases left in between. Germline lookup yields CDR1 SQVTM and CDR2 ANQGSEA. The CDR3 loop reads CSVEAGDTQYF. DNA of the CDR3: TGCAGCGTTGAGGCGGGAGATACGCAGTATTTT.

This chain joins TRBV9 and TRBJ2-6; TRBD2 matches 9 bases. J gave up 0 bases and V 3 bases, and 7 bases lay outside the gene matches. Germline CDR1 SGDLS, CDR2 YYNGEE. The CDR3 covers 18 residues. The CDR3 region is CASSDSSGANSGANVLTF. The CDR3 DNA follows: TGTGCCAGCAGCGACTCTAGCGGGGCTAACTCTGGGGCCAACGTCCTGACTTTC.